The next 25 T cell receptor beta chains were all read from a single sample in a study of Graves' ophthalmopathy and Graves' hyperthyroidism. RNA transcripts were the template, and TCR beta CDR3 regions were amplified from them. HTBI primers primed a first-round RT-PCR, and a second-round multiplex PCR followed. One entry per CDR3 protein, called by TCRdb with MiXCR from the multiplex PCR reads. The profile shows about 620,000 distinct CDR3 sequences, about 24% of them singletons. Material for sequencing was peripheral blood. Receptors were obtained from a woman aged 18-29 years with stable Graves' hyperthyroidism. Some clones in this sample may be carry-over from other donors' samples.

This clonotype was recorded a few times. This sequence may be a read error, since a much larger clone differs from it by one base. The chain has TRBV15 and TRBJ2-7, with 7 bases matching TRBD1. Per the germline V gene, CDR1 is LNHNV and CDR2 is YYDKDF (reference sequence). This CDR3 is 12 amino acids long. V lost 2 bases to trimming and J lost 5 bases; unmatched junction nucleotides: 0. CDR3 region: CATSRQGDEQYF. The CDR3 DNA follows: TGTGCCACCAGCAGACAGGGGGACGAGCAGTACTTC.

This clonotype has a count of ten or more. J is TRBJ2-7 and V is TRBV28; possible D gene TRBD1, 5 bases. V was trimmed by 7 bases and J by 3 bases, leaving 7 bases between them. The germline CDR1 and CDR2 sequences are MDHEN and SYDVKM. The CDR3 is 11 residues long. The CDR3 coding sequence is TGTGCCAGCACAGGGTACTACGAGCAGTACTTC. It is translated as CASTGYYEQYF.

This chain links TRBV6-1 with TRBJ2-1; 12 bases map to TRBD1. After removal of 6 bases from V and 10 bases from J, the junction contained 7 bases not matched to a gene. Germline loops: CDR1 MNHNS, CDR2 SASEGT. This CDR3 contains 14 residues. As DNA, the CDR3 is TGTGCCAGCAGACCGGGACAGGGGGCTAGAGAGCAGTTCTTC. Translation gives CASRPGQGAREQFF.

This clonotype was detected many times. V is TRBV6-5 and J is TRBJ2-5; D gene unclear. Per the germline V gene, CDR1 is MNHEY and CDR2 is SVGAGI. V shed 0 bases and J shed 4 bases, with 9 bases lying between them. The CDR3 contains 14 residues. The CDR3 loop reads CASSYSYSPETQYF. The CDR3 coding sequence is TGTGCCAGCAGTTACTCATACAGCCCAGAGACCCAGTACTTC.

This clonotype was seen ten or more times. The genes are TRBV27 and TRBJ1-2, with 7 bases lining up with TRBD1. Germline-derived CDR1 and CDR2 are MNHEY and SMNVEV (reference sequence). Unmatched junction bases numbered 10, after V lost 10 bases and J lost 8 bases. The CDR3 runs 12 residues. The CDR3 DNA sequence: TGTGCCACAATGTCAGGGGGTAGAGGCTACACCTTC. It is translated as CATMSGGRGYTF.

This clonotype was observed at least ten times. The rearrangement links TRBV12-5 to TRBJ2-7; 8 positions agree with TRBD1. The CDR3 spans 17 residues. J was trimmed by 4 bases and V by 0 bases; bases with no gene match: 11. The germline V gene encodes CDR1 LGHNT and CDR2 FRNRAP. CDR3 sequence (DNA): TGTGCTAGTGGTTTGGTAGGGGCAGGGGGCGCATCTTACGAGCAGTACTTC. Translated, it gives CASGLVGAGGASYEQYF.

V and J are TRBV20-1 and TRBJ1-2; TRBD1 matches at 10 bases. This CDR3 spans 20 amino acids. From germline, CDR1 is DFQATT and CDR2 SNEGSKA (reference sequence). V lost 0 bases to trimming and J lost 0 bases; unmatched junction nucleotides: 16. CDR3 sequence reads: CSARDRRTGGPGKPNYGYTF. The CDR3 DNA sequence: TGCAGTGCTAGAGATCGGCGGACAGGGGGACCGGGAAAACCTAACTATGGCTACACCTTC.

This clonotype was found many times. The V and J genes are TRBV28 and TRBJ1-1; tentatively, D is TRBD1 (5 bases). Trimming left V 6 bases short and J 1 base short, with 15 bases between. Germline CDR1 and CDR2: MDHEN and SYDVKM. The CDR3 consists of 15 residues. Here the CDR3 reads CASRASLGPNTEAFF. The DNA of the CDR3 is TGTGCCAGCAGGGCCTCGTTGGGGCCGAACACTGAAGCTTTCTTT.

Ten or more counts support this clonotype. The CDR3 loop reads CASSLDLTTGYEQYF. In DNA, the CDR3 is TGTGCCAGCAGCTTAGACCTAACTACGGGCTACGAGCAGTACTTC. J is TRBJ2-7 and V is TRBV11-2; D is undetermined. The CDR3 consists of 15 residues. Germline CDR1 reads SGHAT; CDR2 reads FQNNGV. Trimming cost V 0 bases and J 3 bases, with 12 bases left between them.

This clonotype appeared many times. The rearrangement links TRBV6-2 or TRBV6-3 to TRBJ2-2; 13 bases align to TRBD2. Trimming cost V 2 bases and J 7 bases; bases outside gene matches: 1. This CDR3 has 15 amino acids. Germline CDR1 is MNHEY and CDR2 is SVGEGT. The chain's CDR3 is CASSYGTSGIGELFF. As DNA, the CDR3 is TGTGCCAGCAGTTACGGGACTAGCGGGATCGGGGAGCTGTTTTTT.

This clonotype was detected many times. The rearrangement uses TRBV6-1 and TRBJ1-1; TRBD1 might be the D (5 bases). The CDR3 loop spans 16 amino acids. Trimming removed 6 bases from V and 1 base from J, with 18 bases in between. Germline lookup yields CDR1 MNHNS and CDR2 SASEGT. CDR3 nucleotide sequence: TGTGCCAGCAGCCCCCCGGGGGTCAGAAAGAACACTGAAGCTTTCTTT. Amino acid sequence: CASSPPGVRKNTEAFF.

The sample holds many counts of this clonotype. This rearrangement joins TRBV27 to TRBJ1-2; 7 bases are shared with TRBD1. Germline V CDR1 and CDR2: MNHEY, SMNVEV (reference sequence). The CDR3 runs to 13 residues. V lost 4 bases, J lost 8 bases, and 7 bases stayed unmatched. CDR3 sequence (DNA): TGTGCCAGCAGTTCCCCGACAGGGCTCGGCTACACCTTC. Translation: CASSSPTGLGYTF.

This chain joins TRBV11-2 and TRBJ2-6, with D possibly called TRBD1 or TRBD2 (7 bases each). CDR1 SGHAT and CDR2 FQNNGV come from the germline V gene. This CDR3 contains 18 residues. Trimming removed 5 bases from V and 2 bases from J, with 19 bases in between. The CDR3 loop reads CASSGHRGGGPGANVLTF. The DNA for the CDR3 is TGTGCCAGCAGCGGTCACAGGGGAGGGGGACCTGGGGCCAACGTCCTGACTTTC.

The chain couples TRBV6-1 to TRBJ1-2, with 10 bases lining up with TRBD1. Looked up from germline, CDR1 is MNHNS and CDR2 is SASEGT. The CDR3 contains 15 residues. J was trimmed by 5 bases and V by 7 bases; bases with no gene match: 10. In nucleotides, the CDR3 is TGTGCCAGCATTCCGAGCCGGGACAGGGGATATGGCTACACCTTC. Translation: CASIPSRDRGYGYTF.

Comment on this clonotype: Sequence at one end of the junction differs from germline and may be a read error. This chain links TRBV27 with TRBJ1-6; 9 nucleotides match TRBD1. The germline CDR1 and CDR2 sequences are MNHEY and SMNVEV (reference sequence). The length of the CDR3 is 17 residues. The CDR3 here is CASSFNRGPTYNSPPHF. Written as DNA, the CDR3 is TGTGCCAGCAGTTTCAACAGGGGGCCAACCTATAATTCACCCCCCCACTTT.

The chain is built from TRBV7-9 and TRBJ2-2; D is ambiguous. The germline gives CDR1 SEHNR, CDR2 FQNEAQ (reference sequence). Trimming pared 5 bases from V and 7 bases from J, leaving 17 bases between. The CDR3 contains 15 residues. The CDR3: CASSIGLPKGGELFF. The CDR3 DNA reads as TGTGCCAGCAGCATCGGGCTCCCAAAAGGCGGGGAGCTGTTTTTT.

This clonotype was counted many times. The chain uses TRBV6-5 and TRBJ1-1, with 7 positions matching TRBD1. V shed 2 bases and J 4 bases; nucleotides not matched to a gene: 1. Looked up from germline, CDR1 is MNHEY and CDR2 is SVGAGI. This CDR3 has 13 residues. Here the CDR3 reads CASSYRGRTEAFF. The DNA for the CDR3 is TGTGCCAGCAGTTACAGGGGGCGCACTGAAGCTTTCTTT.

J is TRBJ1-5 and V is TRBV20-1, with unresolved D. The CDR3 spans 10 residues. Per the germline V gene, CDR1 is DFQATT and CDR2 is SNEGSKA (reference sequence). Trimming left V 6 bases short and J 9 bases short, with 9 bases between. CDR3 region: CSAQWGPQHF. The CDR3 region has the DNA TGCAGTGCCCAGTGGGGGCCCCAGCATTTT.

Details on this clonotype: With a much larger clone just one base away, this may be a read error. V gene TRBV7-2 combines with J gene TRBJ2-7, with 13 bases identical to TRBD2. This CDR3 is 15 amino acids long. Per the germline V gene, CDR1 is SGHTA and CDR2 is FQGNSA. The V segment lost 5 bases and the J segment 6 bases; nucleotides outside the gene matches: 7. As DNA, the CDR3 is TGTGCCAGCAGCCTGGGACTAGCGGGACGCGGCGAGCAGTACTTC. Translated, it gives CASSLGLAGRGEQYF.

This clonotype was found many times. The chain is built from TRBV7-2 and TRBJ2-7; TRBD2 might be the D (6 bases). The CDR3 extends over 13 amino acids. Germline V gene lookup returns CDR1 SGHTA and CDR2 FQGNSA. Trimming took 4 bases from V and 2 from J, leaving 9 bases between them. CDR3 nucleotides: TGTGCCAGCAGCTGGGACTTACCCTACGAGCAGTACTTC. Residues: CASSWDLPYEQYF.

In this sample, this clonotype turned up a few times. This chain uses TRBV30 with TRBJ1-2; D is undetermined. V lost 0 bases to trimming and J lost 5 bases, with 13 bases between them. The CDR3 spans 14 residues. Germline lookup yields CDR1 GTSNPN and CDR2 SVGIG (reference sequence). This CDR3 reads CAWSVAGSMYGYTF. The CDR3 bases are TGTGCCTGGAGTGTAGCAGGCTCAATGTATGGCTACACCTTC. The full variable domain, rest sourced from reference TRBV30 and TRBJ1-2, is SQTIHQWPATLVQPVGSPLSLECTVEGTSNPNLYWYRQAAGRGLQLLFYSVGIGQISSEVPQNLSASRPQDRQFILSSKKLLLSDSGFYLCAWSVAGSMYGYTFGSGTRLTVV.

This clonotype was detected ten times or more. The chain recombines TRBV15 with TRBJ1-5; maybe TRBD1 (5 bases). The CDR3 covers 14 residues. The V end lost 4 bases, the J end lost 5 bases, and 12 bases lay between the germline ends. The V gene's germline CDR1 is LNHNV and CDR2 YYDKDF (reference sequence). CDR3 sequence reads: CATSMGGGHQPQHF. In DNA form, the CDR3 reads TGTGCCACCAGCATGGGGGGAGGTCATCAGCCCCAGCATTTT.

Many counts were recorded for this clonotype. This chain uses TRBV12-5 with TRBJ2-5; 7 bases align to TRBD1. Trimming took 0 bases from V and 2 from J; bases not matched to a gene: 9. The CDR3 length is 17 residues. Germline-derived CDR1 and CDR2 are LGHNT and FRNRAP. Here the CDR3 reads CASGLVAGTVLQETQYF. CDR3 bases: TGTGCTAGTGGTTTGGTCGCCGGGACAGTACTTCAAGAGACCCAGTACTTC. The full variable domain, in which reference TRBV12-5 and TRBJ2-5 provide the parts outside the CDR3, is DARVTQTPRHKVTEMGQEVTMRCQPILGHNTVFWYRQTMMQGLELLAYFRNRAPLDDSGMPKDRFSAEMPDATLATLKIQPSEPRDSAVYFCASGLVAGTVLQETQYFGPGTRLLVL.

This clonotype appeared many times. The genes are TRBV12-3 or TRBV12-4 and TRBJ1-1, with D maybe TRBD1 (6 bases). This CDR3 comprises 16 residues. Trimming shortened V by 7 bases and J by 0 bases, and 18 bases separated the two germline ends. This chain's CDR3 is CASKCRLTGVNTEAFF. Here the CDR3 DNA reads TGTGCCAGCAAGTGCCGCTTGACAGGAGTGAACACTGAAGCTTTCTTT.

V and J are TRBV12-5 and TRBJ2-5; 9 nucleotides match TRBD1. V lost 1 base, J lost 5 bases, and 14 bases stayed unmatched. The V gene's germline CDR1 is LGHNT and CDR2 FRNRAP. The CDR3 covers 18 residues. As DNA, the CDR3 is TGTGCTAGTGGTTTGGGGGTATCCGGGACAGGGAGTGAGGAGACCCAGTACTTC. It codes for CASGLGVSGTGSEETQYF.